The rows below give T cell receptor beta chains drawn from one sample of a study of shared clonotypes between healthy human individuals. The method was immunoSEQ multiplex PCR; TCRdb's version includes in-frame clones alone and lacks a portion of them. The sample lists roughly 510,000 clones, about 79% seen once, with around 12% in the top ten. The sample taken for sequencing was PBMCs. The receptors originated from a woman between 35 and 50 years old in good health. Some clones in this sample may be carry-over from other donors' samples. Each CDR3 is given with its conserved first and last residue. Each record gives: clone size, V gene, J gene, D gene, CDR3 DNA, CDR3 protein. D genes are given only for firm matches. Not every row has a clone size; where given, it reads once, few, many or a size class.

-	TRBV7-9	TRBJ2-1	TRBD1	TGTGCCAGCAGCACCGAGAGGGGGCTTTACAATGAGCAGTTCTTC	CASSTERGLYNEQFF
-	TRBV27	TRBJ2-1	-	TGTGCCAGCAGTTTAGGTCCAGTCTACAATGAGCAGTTCTTC	CASSLGPVYNEQFF
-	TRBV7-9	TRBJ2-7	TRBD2	TGTGCCAGCAGCTCGACTAGCGGGAGCCCCTACGAGCAGTACTTC	CASSSTSGSPYEQYF
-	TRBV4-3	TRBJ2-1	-	TGCGCCAGCAGCCAAGACCCCCGACAGAGTTCCAATGAGCAGTTCTTC	CASSQDPRQSSNEQFF
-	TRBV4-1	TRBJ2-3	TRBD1	TGCGCCAGCAGCCAATCGCACAGGGGGCGAACAGATACGCAGTATTTT	CASSQSHRGRTDTQYF
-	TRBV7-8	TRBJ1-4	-	TGTGCCAGTGGGAGCTTGGGGGGTGGACCTAATGAAAAACTGTTTTTT	CASGSLGGGPNEKLFF
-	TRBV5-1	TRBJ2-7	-	TGCGCCAGCAGCAGGGGGGAAGGGGCCTACGAGCAGTACTTC	CASSRGEGAYEQYF
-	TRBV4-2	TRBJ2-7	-	TGTGCCAGCAGCCAAGATTCTTCTGCGCAGTACTTC	CASSQDSSAQYF
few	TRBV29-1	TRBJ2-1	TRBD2	TGCAGCGTTTCCGGGGGGGGTGAGCAGTTCTTC	CSVSGGGEQFF
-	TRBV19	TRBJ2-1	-	TGTGCCAGTAGTATAGGACAGCACCCCTACAATGAGCAGTTCTTC	CASSIGQHPYNEQFF
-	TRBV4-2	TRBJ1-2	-	TGTGCCAGCAGCCAAGATTTATGGGGAAACTATGGCTACACCTTC	CASSQDLWGNYGYTF
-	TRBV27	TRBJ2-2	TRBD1	TGTGCCAGCAGTTTAGGGCAGGGGGCCGGGGAGCTGTTTTTT	CASSLGQGAGELFF
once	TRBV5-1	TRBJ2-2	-	TGCGCCAGCAGCTGGAAGCTGACAGGGAGGGACACCGGGGAGCTGTTTTTT	CASSWKLTGRDTGELFF
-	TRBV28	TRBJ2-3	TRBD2	TGTGCCACCCGACAGACTAGCGGTGATACGCAGTATTTT	CATRQTSGDTQYF
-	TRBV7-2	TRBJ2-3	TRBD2	TGTGCCAGCAGCTTAACCCCGGGACTAGCGGGTGGTACAGATACGCAGTATTTT	CASSLTPGLAGGTDTQYF
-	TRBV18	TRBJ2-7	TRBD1	TGTGCCAGCTCACTCCGACAGGGGACCACCTACGAGCAGTACTTC	CASSLRQGTTYEQYF
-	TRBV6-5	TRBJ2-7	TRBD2	TGTGCCAGCAGTTTCGGACTAGCGGGGACGGGCGAGCAGTACTTC	CASSFGLAGTGEQYF
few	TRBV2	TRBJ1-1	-	TGTGCCAGCAGTAGAGAGGAAACTGAAGCTTTCTTT	CASSREETEAFF
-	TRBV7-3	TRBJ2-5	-	TGTGCCAGCAGCTTATCGGGAGCCTTAGAGACCCAGTACTTC	CASSLSGALETQYF
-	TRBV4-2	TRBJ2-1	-	TGTGCCAGCAGCCAAGTTGGGCTCCAATGGGACAATGAGCAGTTCTTC	CASSQVGLQWDNEQFF
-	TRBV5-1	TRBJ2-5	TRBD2	TGCGCCAGCAGCTTGGAAGGGAGCGGGATTGGAGCCCAGTACTTC	CASSLEGSGIGAQYF
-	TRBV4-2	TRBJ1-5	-	TGTGCCAGCAGCCAAGATTACAAAGGCCGGCTAAACAACTTCAATCAGCCCCAGCATTTT	CASSQDYKGRLNNFNQPQHF
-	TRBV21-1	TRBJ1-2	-	TGTGCCAGCAGCAAAGCGAGGGCGACAGGGCTTCATGGCTACACCTTC	CASSKARATGLHGYTF
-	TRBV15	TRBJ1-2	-	TGTGCCACCAGCAGAGAGCCCAGGGTGGGCTACACCTTC	CATSREPRVGYTF
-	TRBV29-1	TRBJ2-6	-	TGCAGCGTTGTGGCCCACAAGGCCAACGTCCTGACTTTC	CSVVAHKANVLTF
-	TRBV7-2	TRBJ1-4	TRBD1	TGTGCCAGCAGCTTATACCAGGGGGTTAATGAAAAACTGTTTTTT	CASSLYQGVNEKLFF
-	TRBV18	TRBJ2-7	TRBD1	TGTGCCAGCTCACCGCGAGCCGGACAGGGCGGAGGAAACGAGCAGTACTTC	CASSPRAGQGGGNEQYF
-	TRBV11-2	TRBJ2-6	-	TGTGCCAGCAGCCGCAGCTCTGGGGCCAACGTCCTGACTTTC	CASSRSSGANVLTF
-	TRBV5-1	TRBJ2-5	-	TGCGCCAGCAGCTTGGCCGGGGGTTGGGAGACCCAGTACTTC	CASSLAGGWETQYF
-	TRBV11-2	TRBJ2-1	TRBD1	TGTGCCAGCAGCAAGACAGGGGGCTCCTACAATGAGCAGTTCTTC	CASSKTGGSYNEQFF
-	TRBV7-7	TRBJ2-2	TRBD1	TGTGCTAGCAGCTCCAAACACCCGGGACAGGGTGGTGCCGGGGAGCTGTTTTTT	CASSSKHPGQGGAGELFF
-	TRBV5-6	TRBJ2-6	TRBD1	TGTGCCAGCAGCTTGCCGGGACAGCCGGCGTCCTCTGGGGCCAACGTCCTGACTTTC	CASSLPGQPASSGANVLTF
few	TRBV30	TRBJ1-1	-	TGTGCCTGGGTGGGTCCTGCGAACACTGAAGCTTTCTTT	CAWVGPANTEAFF
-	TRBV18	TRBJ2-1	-	TGTGCCAGCTCCCAGGGTGAGTTCACCTACAATGAGCAGTTCTTC	CASSQGEFTYNEQFF
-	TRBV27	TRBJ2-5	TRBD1	TGTGCCAGCAGTTTCGACCCTCCGGGACAGGGAATTTCAGGGGAGACCCAGTACTTC	CASSFDPPGQGISGETQYF
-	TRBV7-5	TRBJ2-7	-	TGTGCCAGAAGCTTAGTCCACCGGGGGCAGATCTACGAGCAGTACTTC	CARSLVHRGQIYEQYF
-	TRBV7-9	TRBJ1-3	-	TGTGCCAGCAGCTTAGCGCGTAGCTCTGGAAACACCATATATTTT	CASSLARSSGNTIYF
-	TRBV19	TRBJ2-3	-	TGTGCCAAAAAACAGGGACCAGATACGCAGTATTTT	CAKKQGPDTQYF
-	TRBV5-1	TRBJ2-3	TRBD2	TGCGCCAGCAGTTTACGGCTGAGCGGGAGAGGGGCAGATACGCAGTATTTT	CASSLRLSGRGADTQYF
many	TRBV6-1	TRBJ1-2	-	TGTGCCAGCAGGACGACAGATAACTATGGCTACACCTTC	CASRTTDNYGYTF
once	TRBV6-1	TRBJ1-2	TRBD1	TGTGCCAGCAGTGAAGGGGCAGGGGGGTTTTACGACTATGGCTACACCTTC	CASSEGAGGFYDYGYTF
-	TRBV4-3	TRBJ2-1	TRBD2	TGCGCCAGCAGCCACCGACCCATCGGACTAGCGGACCCTAACAATGAGCAGTTCTTC	CASSHRPIGLADPNNEQFF